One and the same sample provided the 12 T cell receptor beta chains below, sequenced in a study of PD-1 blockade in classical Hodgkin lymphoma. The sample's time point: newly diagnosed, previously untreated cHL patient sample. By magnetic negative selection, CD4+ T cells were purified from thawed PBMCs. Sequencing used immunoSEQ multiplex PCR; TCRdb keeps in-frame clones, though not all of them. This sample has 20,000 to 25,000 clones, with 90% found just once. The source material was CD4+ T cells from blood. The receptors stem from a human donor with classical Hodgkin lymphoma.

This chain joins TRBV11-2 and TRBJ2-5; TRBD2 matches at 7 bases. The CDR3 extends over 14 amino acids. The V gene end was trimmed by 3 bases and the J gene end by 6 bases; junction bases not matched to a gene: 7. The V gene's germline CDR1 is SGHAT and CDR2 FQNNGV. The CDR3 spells CASSFLLASQTQYF. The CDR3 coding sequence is TGTGCCAGCAGCTTTTTACTAGCGAGCCAGACCCAGTACTTC.

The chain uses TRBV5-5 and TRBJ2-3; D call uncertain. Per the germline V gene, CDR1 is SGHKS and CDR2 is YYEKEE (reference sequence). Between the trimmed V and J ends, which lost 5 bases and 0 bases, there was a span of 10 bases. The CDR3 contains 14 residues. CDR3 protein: CASSLSPSTDTQYF. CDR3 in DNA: TGTGCCAGCAGTTTATCACCGAGCACAGATACGCAGTATTTT.

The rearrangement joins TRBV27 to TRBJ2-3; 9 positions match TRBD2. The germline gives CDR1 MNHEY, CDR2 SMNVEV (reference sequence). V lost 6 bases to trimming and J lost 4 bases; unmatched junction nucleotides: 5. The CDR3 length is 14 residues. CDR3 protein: CASSLAGRADTQYF. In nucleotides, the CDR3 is TGTGCCAGCAGCCTAGCGGGGAGGGCAGATACGCAGTATTTT.

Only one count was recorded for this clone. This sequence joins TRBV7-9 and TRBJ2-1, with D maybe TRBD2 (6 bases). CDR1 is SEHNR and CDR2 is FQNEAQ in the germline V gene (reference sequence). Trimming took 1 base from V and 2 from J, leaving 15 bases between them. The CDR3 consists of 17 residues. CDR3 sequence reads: CASSLGLLALTYNEQFF. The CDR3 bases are TGTGCCAGCAGCTTAGGTCTTCTAGCGCTAACCTACAATGAGCAGTTCTTC.

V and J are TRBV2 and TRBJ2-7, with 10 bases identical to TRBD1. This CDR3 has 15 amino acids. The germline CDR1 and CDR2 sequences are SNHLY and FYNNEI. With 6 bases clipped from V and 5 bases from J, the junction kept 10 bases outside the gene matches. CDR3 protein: CASRKRTGGLNEQYF. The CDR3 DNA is TGTGCCAGCAGGAAACGGACAGGGGGTCTCAACGAGCAGTACTTC.

CDR3 amino acids: CASSPGRGGWNEQFF. CDR3 DNA: TGTGCCAGCTCACCAGGACGGGGGGGCTGGAATGAGCAGTTCTTC. V and J are TRBV18 and TRBJ2-1, with 8 bases lining up with TRBD2. Per the germline V gene, CDR1 is KGHSH and CDR2 is LQKENI. V lost 2 bases to trimming and J lost 7 bases; unmatched junction nucleotides: 7. The length of the CDR3 is 15 residues.

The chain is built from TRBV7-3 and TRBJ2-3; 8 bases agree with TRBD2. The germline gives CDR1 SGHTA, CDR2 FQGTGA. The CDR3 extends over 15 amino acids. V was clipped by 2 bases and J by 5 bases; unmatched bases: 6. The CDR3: CASSLYGGAVDTQYF. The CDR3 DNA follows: TGTGCCAGCAGCTTATACGGGGGGGCTGTAGATACGCAGTATTTT. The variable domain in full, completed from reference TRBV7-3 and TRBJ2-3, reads GAGVSQTPSNKVTEKGKYVELRCDPISGHTALYWYRQSLGQGPEFLIYFQGTGAADDSGLPNDRFFAVRPEGSVSTLKIQRTERGDSAVYLCASSLYGGAVDTQYFGPGTRLTVL.

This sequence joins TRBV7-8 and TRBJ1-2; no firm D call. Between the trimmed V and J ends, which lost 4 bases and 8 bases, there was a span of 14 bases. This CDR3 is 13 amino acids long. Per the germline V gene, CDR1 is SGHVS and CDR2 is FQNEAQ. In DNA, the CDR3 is TGTGCCAGCAGCTCCCGGACCAATGTGGGCTACACCTTC. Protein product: CASSSRTNVGYTF.

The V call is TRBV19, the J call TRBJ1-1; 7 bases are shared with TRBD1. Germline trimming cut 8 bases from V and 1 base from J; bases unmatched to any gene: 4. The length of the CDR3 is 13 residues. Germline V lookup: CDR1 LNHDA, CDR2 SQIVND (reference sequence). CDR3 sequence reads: CASFRGANTEAFF. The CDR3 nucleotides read TGTGCCAGTTTCAGGGGGGCGAACACTGAAGCTTTCTTT.

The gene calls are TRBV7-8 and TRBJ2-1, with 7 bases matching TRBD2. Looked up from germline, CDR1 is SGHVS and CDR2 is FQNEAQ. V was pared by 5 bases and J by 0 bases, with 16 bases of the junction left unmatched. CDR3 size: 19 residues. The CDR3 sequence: CASSVSSGIKLSSYNEQFF. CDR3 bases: TGTGCCAGCAGCGTCTCTAGCGGAATCAAACTAAGCTCCTACAATGAGCAGTTCTTC. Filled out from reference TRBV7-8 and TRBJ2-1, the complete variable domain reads GAGVSQSPRYKVAKRGQDVALRCDPISGHVSLFWYQQALGQGPEFLTYFQNEAQLDKSGLPSDRFFAERPEGSVSTLKIQRTQQEDSAVYLCASSVSSGIKLSSYNEQFFGPGTRLTVL.

This chain's CDR3 is CASSVGWGREKLFF. CDR3 DNA sequence: TGTGCCAGCAGCGTAGGGTGGGGGCGAGAAAAACTGTTTTTT. The chain uses TRBV9 and TRBJ1-4, with a possible D match to TRBD1 (6 bases). V lost 0 bases and J lost 8, with 11 bases in between. This CDR3 spans 14 amino acids. Germline V gene lookup returns CDR1 SGDLS and CDR2 YYNGEE.

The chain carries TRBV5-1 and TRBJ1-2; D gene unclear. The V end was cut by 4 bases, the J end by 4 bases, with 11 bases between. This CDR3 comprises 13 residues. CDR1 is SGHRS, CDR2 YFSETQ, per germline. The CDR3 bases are TGCGCCAGCAGCCCGGACGGGATCTATGGCTACACCTTC. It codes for CASSPDGIYGYTF.